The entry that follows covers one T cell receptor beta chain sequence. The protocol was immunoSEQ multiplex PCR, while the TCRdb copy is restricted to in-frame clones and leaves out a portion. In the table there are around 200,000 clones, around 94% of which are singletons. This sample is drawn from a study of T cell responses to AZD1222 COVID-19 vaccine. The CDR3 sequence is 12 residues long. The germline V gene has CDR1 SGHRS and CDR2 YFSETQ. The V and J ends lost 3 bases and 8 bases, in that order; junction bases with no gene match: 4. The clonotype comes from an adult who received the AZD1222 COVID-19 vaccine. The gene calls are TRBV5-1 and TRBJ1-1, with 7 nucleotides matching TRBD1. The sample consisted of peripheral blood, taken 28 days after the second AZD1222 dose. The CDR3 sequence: CASSYNRGEAFF. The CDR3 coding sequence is TGCGCCAGCAGCTACAACAGGGGAGAAGCTTTCTTT.